A selection of T cell receptor beta chains follows, all from one sample in a study of T cell repertoires and HLA-DP antigens. Their antigens remain unidentified. Some clones are missing from TCRdb's copy, which holds only in-frame ones; the method was immunoSEQ multiplex PCR. This sample has around 90,000 clones, with approximately 86% found just once. Specimen: CD4+ T cells from PBMCs. These receptor sequences come from a man aged 50-59 years in good health and CMV-seronegative. Each CDR3 is given with its conserved first and last residue. For some rows the clone size is stated as once, few or many, or as a class when expanded; others skip it.

TRBJ2-1 | TRBV5-1 | . | CASSPEPGGLRYNEQFF
TRBJ2-3 | TRBV7-2 | . | CASSLALREDTQYF
TRBJ1-5 | TRBV6-1 | once | CASSGGQGVSNQPQHF
TRBJ1-2 | TRBV30 | . | CAWSDFRGGGYTF
TRBJ2-2 | TRBV9 | . | CASSVAQGPNTGELFF
TRBJ1-2 | TRBV18 | . | CASSPGDQGAGYTF
TRBJ1-5 | TRBV6-1 | . | CASMNRDWTNQPQHF
TRBJ1-4 | TRBV9 | . | CASSADVTTNEKLFF
TRBJ1-2 | TRBV4-1 | . | CASSQDLVGSKRGYTF
TRBJ1-5 | TRBV2 | . | CASSGEENQPQHF
TRBJ1-2 | TRBV11-2 | . | CASSLGLGGYGYTF
TRBJ2-7 | TRBV4-3 | once | CASSRGSASYEQYF
TRBJ1-3 | TRBV5-4 | medium-sized | CASSHHAMRGNTIYF
TRBJ2-1 | TRBV7-9 | . | CASRGREANEQFF
TRBJ2-5 | TRBV30 | . | CAWSPGTPSETQYF
TRBJ2-2 | TRBV25-1 | . | CASSPPTNTGELFF
TRBJ2-5 | TRBV18 | . | CASSPRAVTLETQYF
TRBJ1-3 | TRBV15 | few | CATSRPGGQGHTIYF
TRBJ2-3 | TRBV11-2 | . | CASSLAGLTDTQYF
TRBJ2-7 | TRBV10-3 | . | CAINEGGEQYF
TRBJ2-1 | TRBV19 | many | CASSIGTSEQFF
TRBJ1-1 | TRBV6-5 | few | CASSRGQGTFF